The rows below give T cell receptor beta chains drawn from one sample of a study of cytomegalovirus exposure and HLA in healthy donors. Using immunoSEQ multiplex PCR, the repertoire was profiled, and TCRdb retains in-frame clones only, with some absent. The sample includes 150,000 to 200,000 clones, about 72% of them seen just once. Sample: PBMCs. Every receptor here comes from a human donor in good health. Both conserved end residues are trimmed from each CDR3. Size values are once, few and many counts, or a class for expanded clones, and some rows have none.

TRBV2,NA,ASKGLAGSKNIQY
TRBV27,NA,ASSSTPGTVSGYT
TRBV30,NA,AWSIGQGVKGYT
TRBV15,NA,ATSRDRGVAYEQY
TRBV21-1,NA,ASSLRRDRGRQNTEAF
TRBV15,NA,ATSRDRGPGGAQRTQY
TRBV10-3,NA,AISYLSGGATDTQY
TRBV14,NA,ASIPGDQGDTEAF
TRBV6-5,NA,ASSPQTGNYGYT
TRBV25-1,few,ASSAADSYEQY
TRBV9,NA,ASSQALAGGFYEQY
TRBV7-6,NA,ASSLGARAGELF
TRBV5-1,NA,ASSVDGVAEAF
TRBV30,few,AWDTGGKEPQH
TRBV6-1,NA,ASSEVWRTGKEKLF
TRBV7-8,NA,ASTRQGGSPLH
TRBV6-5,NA,ATKGRLYEQY
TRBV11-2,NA,ASSLLGRTGRDEQY
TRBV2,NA,ASIRQGSNEKLF
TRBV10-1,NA,ASGGSNNEQF
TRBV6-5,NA,ASSDGSPNTEAF
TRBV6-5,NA,ASSWADEQY
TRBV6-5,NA,ASSSGTRDSPLH
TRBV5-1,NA,ASSLDLAKNIQY
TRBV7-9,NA,SSSLVSGQTLLNTEAF
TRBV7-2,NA,ASSLGAGSDTDTQY
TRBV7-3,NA,ASSPSSGGVSGELF
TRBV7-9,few,ASSLTPSGFTDTQY
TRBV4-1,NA,ASKIHGVCRSQY
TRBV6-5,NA,ASSYTLTGDGGYT
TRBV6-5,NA,ASSYDSYNEQF
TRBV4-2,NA,ASSQDRDIYEQY
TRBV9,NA,ASSVAGAGDNSPLH
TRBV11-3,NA,ASSLGSRVELDTQY
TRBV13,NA,ASSLPSGGANEQF
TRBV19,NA,ASSIGTGKGQPQH
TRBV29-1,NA,SPDTGELF
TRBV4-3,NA,ASSQEIATDTQY
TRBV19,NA,ASSMTRGQPQH
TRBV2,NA,ASSEDSSNYGYT
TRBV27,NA,ASRLDRDNTEAF
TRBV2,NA,ASSGLRGAYETQY
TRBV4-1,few,ASSQGDSHTYEQY
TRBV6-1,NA,ASSESRTGLPGF
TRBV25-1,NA,ASSPTDSLGYEQY
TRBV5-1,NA,ASSLSQGDGEQY
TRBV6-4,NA,ASSVNRTRLSNTGELF
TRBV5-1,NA,ASRVESDTDTQY
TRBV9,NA,ASSPSTSGIGNEQF
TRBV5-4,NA,ASSLDRGSREQY
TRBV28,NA,ASSFLGIGRGEAF
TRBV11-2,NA,ASSRPRDRGSCGYT
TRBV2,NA,ASSPGVAGGPYNEQF
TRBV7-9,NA,ASSLALSAEPWSTDTQY